This T cell receptor beta chain was sequenced for a study of T-cell memory formation after mild COVID-19. Across the whole study: Largely donor-specific TCR clusters were found.

Trimming cost V 2 bases and J 6 bases, with 11 bases left between them. CDR3 length: 13 amino acids. Germline assignment: CDR1 MDHEN and CDR2 SYDVKM. In TCRdb, the 5' RACE reads were re-called with MiXCR into one record per CDR3 protein. The table lists around 200,000 distinct CDR3 sequences, around 21% of them singletons, with 23% in the top ten. The clonotype originates from an adult woman who had mild COVID-19 (a few samples of this study predate the infection). Cell type and time point are not known. The chain links TRBV28 to TRBJ2-7, with D perhaps matching TRBD2 (5 bases). The sample was PBMCs or a T cell subset sorted from them (not recorded which). The CDR3 nucleotides are TGTGCCAGCAGTTTACCCGGGGATTCCGAGCAGTACTTC. This encodes CASSLPGDSEQYF.